Presented here are 4 T cell receptor beta chains from one specimen sequenced in a study of siplizumab effects on memory and regulatory T cells. Produced via immunoSEQ multiplex PCR; TCRdb's table is partial and in-frame only. Counted here are some 100,000 clones, approximately 94% occurring once; the ten biggest clones make up approximately 0.61%. Sequencing input: Tregs sorted from blood. Receptors originate from a human donor in good health.

The chain combines TRBV27 with TRBJ2-1; 10 bases agree with TRBD1. V gave up 5 bases and J gave up 2 bases; unmatched junction bases: 6. The CDR3 runs 16 residues. CDR1 and CDR2 from the germline V gene are MNHEY and SMNVEV (reference sequence). For the CDR3, the DNA is TGTGCCAGCAGTCATCGACAGGGGGCCCCCTACAATGAGCAGTTCTTC. Protein sequence: CASSHRQGAPYNEQFF.

The rearrangement joins TRBV9 to TRBJ1-5; possible D gene TRBD1, 6 bases. CDR3 length: 15 residues. V was pared by 4 bases and J by 5 bases, with 16 bases between. From germline, CDR1 is SGDLS and CDR2 YYNGEE. The CDR3 region is CASSSSGQIYQPQHF. The CDR3 DNA reads as TGTGCCAGCAGCTCGAGTGGACAGATTTATCAGCCCCAGCATTTT.

This chain links TRBV11-3 with TRBJ2-2; 9 positions agree with TRBD1. Germline CDR1 is SGHNT and CDR2 is YENEEA. The CDR3 loop spans 17 amino acids. V trimming: 8 bases; J trimming: 4 bases; junction bases outside the gene matches: 14. Here the CDR3 reads CASRLSRTGVGTGELFF. The CDR3 DNA reads TGTGCCAGCCGGCTGTCCCGGACAGGGGTGGGCACCGGGGAGCTGTTTTTT.

The chain couples TRBV5-1 to TRBJ2-5; TRBD2 agrees at 11 bases. The length of the CDR3 is 15 residues. The V gene's germline CDR1 is SGHRS and CDR2 YFSETQ. V shed 4 bases and J 4 bases; nucleotides not matched to a gene: 6. CDR3 bases: TGCGCCAGCAGCCGTACCGGGACTAGCGGAGAGACCCAGTACTTC. Protein product: CASSRTGTSGETQYF.